The T cell receptor (beta chain) under discussion was sequenced for a study of breast tumors, draining lymph nodes, adjacent tissues (dated by TCRdb to between 2015 and 2016). Background for the entire study: Breast cancer patients provided tumor, adjacent nontumor tissue and axillary lymph nodes, and the study compared the TCR beta repertoires across these three sources. The study was designed to assess the relationships and possible T-cell exchange between tumor, surrounding tissue and draining lymph node repertoires in human breast cancer. Results and caveats for the whole study, not just this receptor: Tumor T-cell repertoires showed less diversity than lymph node repertoires and more diversity than nontumor tissue repertoires, and tumor T-cell repertoires showed preferential V and J gene usage. The study presented the conclusion that tumor T cells originate in lymph nodes as consistent with a hypothesis, not as something directly demonstrated. The data were considered consistent with the idea that most tumor T cells come from the lymph node and then expand in tumor tissue. Tumor and nontumor tissue repertoires were significantly more similar in luminal-like than in basal-like breast cancer.

This clonotype appeared many times. The antigen it binds to is not known. The input lacks base qualities; no much larger clone sits a single base away. Sequences SGHNT (CDR1) and YYREEE (CDR2) are obtained from the germline V gene (reference sequence). Taken from cysteine to phenylalanine, the CDR3 has 12 residues. CDR3 DNA only is kept here, 36 bases in frame from base 1. The trim is 0 bases for V and 5 bases for J, with a gap of 5 bases between the germline ends. Reads for this sample came from an Illumina HiSeq 2000. Multiplex PCR amplification was used to generate the TCR beta chain libraries. High-throughput sequencing was used to analyze the amplified TCR beta chain products. TCRdb reanalyzed the raw reads on its own, using fastp at Q25 for trimming and MiXCR for clone calling, and kept in-frame beta chains. Merged by CDR3 protein, the rows form single entries marked with the most common genes and DNA. In this sample the table shows around 50,000 distinct CDR3 sequences, roughly 24% of which occur a single time. 6.5% to 8% of the sample comes from the top ten.

This sequence originates from a female donor with breast cancer. Some clones in this sample may be carry-over from other donors' samples. Input material: breast tumor tissue. The V and J segments used are TRBV5-4 and TRBJ2-5; a confident D gene designation cannot be given. The CDR3 here reads CASSLGSETQYF. At the DNA level, the sequence is TGTGCCAGCAGCTTGGGGAGCGAGACCCAGTACTTC. Extended through the reference TRBV5-4 and TRBJ2-5 proteins, this CDR3 yields the full variable domain: ETGVTQSPTHLIKTRGQQVTLRCSSQSGHNTVSWYQQALGQGPQFIFQYYREEENGRGNFPPRFSGLQFPNYSSELNVNALELDDSALYLCASSLGSETQYFGPGTRLLVL.